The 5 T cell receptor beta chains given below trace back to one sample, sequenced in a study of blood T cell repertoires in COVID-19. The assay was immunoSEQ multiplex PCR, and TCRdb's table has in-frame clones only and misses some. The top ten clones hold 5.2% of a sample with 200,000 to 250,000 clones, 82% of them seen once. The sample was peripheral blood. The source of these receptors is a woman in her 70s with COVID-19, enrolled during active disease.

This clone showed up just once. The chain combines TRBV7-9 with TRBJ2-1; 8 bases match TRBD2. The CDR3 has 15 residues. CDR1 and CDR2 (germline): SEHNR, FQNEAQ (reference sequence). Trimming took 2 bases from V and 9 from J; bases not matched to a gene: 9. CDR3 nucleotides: TGTGCCAGCAGCTTAATCAGCGGGAGAAGAGCTGAGCAGTTCTTC. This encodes CASSLISGRRAEQFF.

In nucleotides, the CDR3 is TGTGCCAGCAGCTCCGTAAGTCGGAGGAATCTGGCTGAAGCTTTCTTT. Translating gives CASSSVSRRNLAEAFF. The rearrangement links TRBV5-4 to TRBJ1-1, with D unresolved. Trimming cost V 3 bases and J 6 bases, with 21 bases left between them. Germline V lookup: CDR1 SGHNT, CDR2 YYREEE (reference sequence). The length of the CDR3 is 16 residues.

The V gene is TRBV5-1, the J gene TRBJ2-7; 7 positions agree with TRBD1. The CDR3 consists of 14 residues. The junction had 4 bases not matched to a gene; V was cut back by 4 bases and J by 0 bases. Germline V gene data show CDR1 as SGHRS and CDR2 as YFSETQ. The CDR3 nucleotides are TGCGCCAGCAGCCCGGGACAGAGCTCCTACGAGCAGTACTTC. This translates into CASSPGQSSYEQYF.

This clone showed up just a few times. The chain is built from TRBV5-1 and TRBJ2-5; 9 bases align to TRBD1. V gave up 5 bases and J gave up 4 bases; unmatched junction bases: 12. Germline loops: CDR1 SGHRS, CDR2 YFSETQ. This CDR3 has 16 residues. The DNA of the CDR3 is TGCGCCAGCAGGAGAGAGCCGGGGACAGGGCTAGAGACCCAGTACTTC. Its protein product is CASRREPGTGLETQYF.

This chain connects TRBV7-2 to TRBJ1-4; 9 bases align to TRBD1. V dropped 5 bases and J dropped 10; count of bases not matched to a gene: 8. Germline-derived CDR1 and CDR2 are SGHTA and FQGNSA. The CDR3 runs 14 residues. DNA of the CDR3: TGTGCCAGCAGCCAAGGGACAGGGAGAAGAAAACTGTTTTTT. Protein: CASSQGTGRRKLFF.